One TCR beta chain is described in this entry. Its antigen is as yet unknown. This entry belongs to a study of T cell responses to AZD1222 COVID-19 vaccine. The CDR3 contains 14 residues. Germline-derived CDR1 and CDR2 are SGHNT and YENEEA. The V segment lost 4 bases and the J segment 4 bases; nucleotides outside the gene matches: 4. The study, taken as a whole, reports: There were repertoire samples only from the period after the peak T cell response. Donors were mostly white British, more females; clonal diversity possibly underestimated.

Method: immunoSEQ multiplex PCR; TCRdb's copy keeps in-frame clones and lacks some. The sample contains more than 90,000 clones, more than 65% of which appear only once. This TCR derives from an adult in good health. This material consisted of peripheral blood, taken on day 0 of AZD1222 vaccination. This chain connects TRBV11-3 to TRBJ2-1, with TRBD1 matching 7 bases. The CDR3 DNA reads as TGTGCCAGCAGCTGGACAGGATTTTACAATGAGCAGTTCTTC. Its protein product is CASSWTGFYNEQFF.